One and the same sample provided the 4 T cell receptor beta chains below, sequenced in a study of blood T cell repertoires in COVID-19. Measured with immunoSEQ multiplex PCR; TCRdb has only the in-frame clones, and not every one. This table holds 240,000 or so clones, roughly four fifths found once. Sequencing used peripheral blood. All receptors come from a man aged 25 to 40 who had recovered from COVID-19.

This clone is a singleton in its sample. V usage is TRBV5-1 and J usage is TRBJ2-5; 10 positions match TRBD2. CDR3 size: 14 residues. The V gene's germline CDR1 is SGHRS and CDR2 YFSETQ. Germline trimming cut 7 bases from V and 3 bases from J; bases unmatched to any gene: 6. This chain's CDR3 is CASRRTSGKETQYF. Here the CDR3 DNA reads TGCGCCAGCCGACGGACTAGCGGAAAAGAGACCCAGTACTTC.

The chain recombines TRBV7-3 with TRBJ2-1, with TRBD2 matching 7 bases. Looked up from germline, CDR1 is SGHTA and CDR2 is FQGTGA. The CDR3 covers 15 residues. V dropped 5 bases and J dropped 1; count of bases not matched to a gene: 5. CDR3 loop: CASSASGASYNEQFF. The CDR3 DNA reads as TGTGCCAGCAGCGCGAGCGGGGCATCCTACAATGAGCAGTTCTTC. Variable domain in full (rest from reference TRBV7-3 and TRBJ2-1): GAGVSQTPSNKVTEKGKYVELRCDPISGHTALYWYRQSLGQGPEFLIYFQGTGAADDSGLPNDRFFAVRPEGSVSTLKIQRTERGDSAVYLCASSASGASYNEQFFGPGTRLTVL.

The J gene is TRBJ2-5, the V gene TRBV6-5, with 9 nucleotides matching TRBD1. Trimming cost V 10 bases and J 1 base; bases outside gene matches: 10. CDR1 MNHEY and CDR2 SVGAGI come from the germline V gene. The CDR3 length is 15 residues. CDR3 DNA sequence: TGTGCCATCAACCCCGGGACAGGGATCCAAGAGACCCAGTACTTC. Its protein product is CAINPGTGIQETQYF.

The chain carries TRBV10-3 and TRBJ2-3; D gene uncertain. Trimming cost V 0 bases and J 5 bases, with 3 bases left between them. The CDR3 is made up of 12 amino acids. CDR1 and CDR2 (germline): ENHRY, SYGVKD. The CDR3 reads CAISESKDTQYF. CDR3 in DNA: TGTGCCATCAGTGAGTCCAAAGATACGCAGTATTTT.